Following are 9 T cell receptor beta chains from one sample sequenced in a study of Ad26.COV2.S vaccination and SARS-CoV-2 variants. Generated by immunoSEQ multiplex PCR, the TCRdb table keeps only in-frame clones and is missing some. The data show under 550,000 clones, 80% to 95% seen once. Documented treatment: about 20 received Ad26.COV2.S at low or high dose, single or two shots; a few received placebo; per-sample allocation not given. Following the first vaccine or placebo injection, samples were taken on day 63. This sample comprised peripheral blood, obtained in a trial of Ad26.COV2.S vaccine versus placebo. The receptors originated from a person aged 18-65 years who received the Ad26.COV2.S COVID-19 vaccine or a placebo.

This chain links TRBV28 with TRBJ2-7, with D possibly being TRBD1 (6 bases). The CDR3 length is 15 residues. Germline CDR1 MDHEN, CDR2 SYDVKM. V dropped 6 bases and J dropped 5 bases, with 20 bases sitting between them. The CDR3 DNA is TGTGCCAGCAGGGACGCCGGGCAGGGGAAGAACGAGCAGTACTTC. It is translated as CASRDAGQGKNEQYF.

The genes are TRBV10-2 and TRBJ1-1, with D perhaps matching TRBD1 (6 bases). The CDR3 spans 14 residues. V lost 7 bases, J lost 5 bases, and 17 bases lay in between. Germline V gene lookup returns CDR1 WSHSY and CDR2 SAAADI. In DNA, the CDR3 is TGCGCCAGCATGGCGTACAGGGCGAGGACTGAAGCTTTCTTT. Translated: CASMAYRARTEAFF.

This chain joins TRBV18 and TRBJ1-3; D gene unclear. This CDR3 contains 17 residues. Germline V CDR1 and CDR2: KGHSH, LQKENI. Trimming cost V 1 base and J 2 bases, with 15 bases left between them. The CDR3 is CASSPLRSGEAGNTIYF. The CDR3 DNA follows: TGTGCCAGCTCACCACTGCGGAGTGGGGAAGCTGGAAACACCATATATTTT.

This rearrangement joins TRBV7-9 to TRBJ2-7; 8 positions match TRBD1. Germline loops: CDR1 SEHNR, CDR2 FQNEAQ (reference sequence). With 5 bases clipped from V and 4 bases from J, the junction kept 7 bases outside the gene matches. CDR3 length equals 14 residues. CDR3 protein: CASSTRQGKYEQYF. The CDR3 DNA follows: TGTGCCAGCAGCACCCGACAGGGGAAATACGAGCAGTACTTC.

The genes are TRBV4-1 and TRBJ2-3; D is possibly TRBD2 (5 bases). The germline V gene has CDR1 MGHRA and CDR2 YSYEKL. Trimming took 0 bases from V and 6 from J, leaving 13 bases between them. CDR3 length: 15 amino acids. In DNA, the CDR3 is TGCGCCAGCAGCCAAGATCCCCGCGAGCGGGATACGCAGTATTTT. Translated, it gives CASSQDPRERDTQYF.

J is TRBJ2-2 and V is TRBV28, with TRBD1 matching 9 bases. The CDR3 is made up of 18 amino acids. CDR1 and CDR2 (germline): MDHEN, SYDVKM. The trim removed 5 bases at V and 0 bases at J, leaving 10 bases unmatched. CDR3 protein: CASSGPTGGQSNTGELFF. CDR3 in DNA: TGTGCCAGCAGTGGCCCTACAGGGGGCCAATCGAACACCGGGGAGCTGTTTTTT.

V and J are TRBV27 and TRBJ2-7; possible D gene TRBD1, 6 bases. V was pared by 0 bases and J by 0 bases, with 12 bases between. The germline V gene has CDR1 MNHEY and CDR2 SMNVEV (reference sequence). The CDR3 contains 16 residues. The CDR3 here is CASSLSIQGPSYEQYF. The CDR3 bases are TGTGCCAGCAGTTTATCGATCCAGGGGCCCTCCTACGAGCAGTACTTC.

The chain links TRBV7-2 to TRBJ2-7; no clear D. Germline loops: CDR1 SGHTA, CDR2 FQGNSA. The CDR3 is made up of 14 amino acids. Between the trimmed V and J ends, which lost 7 bases and 0 bases, there was a span of 13 bases. The CDR3 DNA reads TGTGCCAGCACCTATAGTGGGAACTCCTACGAGCAGTACTTC. This gives the protein CASTYSGNSYEQYF.

The V and J genes are TRBV5-4 and TRBJ1-5; TRBD1 matches at 9 bases. Germline trimming cut 2 bases from V and 5 bases from J; bases unmatched to any gene: 8. The CDR3 consists of 16 residues. The germline gives CDR1 SGHNT, CDR2 YYREEE (reference sequence). In DNA, the CDR3 is TGTGCCAGCAGCTTATTTCGGACAGGGGTTTATCAGCCCCAGCATTTT. Protein sequence: CASSLFRTGVYQPQHF.